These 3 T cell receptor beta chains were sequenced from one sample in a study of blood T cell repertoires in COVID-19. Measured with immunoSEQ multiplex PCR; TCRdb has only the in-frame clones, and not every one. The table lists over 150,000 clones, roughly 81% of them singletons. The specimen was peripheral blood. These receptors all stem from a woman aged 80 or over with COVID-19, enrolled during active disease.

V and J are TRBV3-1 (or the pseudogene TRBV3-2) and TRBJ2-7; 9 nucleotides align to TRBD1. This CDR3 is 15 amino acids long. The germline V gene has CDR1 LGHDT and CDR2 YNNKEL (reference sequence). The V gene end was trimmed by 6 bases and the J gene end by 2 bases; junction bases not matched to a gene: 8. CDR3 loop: CASRPSGQGPYEQYF. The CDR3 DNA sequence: TGTGCCAGCAGGCCGTCGGGACAGGGTCCCTACGAGCAGTACTTC.

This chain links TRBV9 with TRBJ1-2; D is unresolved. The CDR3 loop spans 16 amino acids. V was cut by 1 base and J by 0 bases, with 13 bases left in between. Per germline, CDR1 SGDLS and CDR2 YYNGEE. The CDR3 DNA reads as TGTGCCAGCAGCGTAAATTCAGGCCCTACTAACTATGGCTACACCTTC. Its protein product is CASSVNSGPTNYGYTF.

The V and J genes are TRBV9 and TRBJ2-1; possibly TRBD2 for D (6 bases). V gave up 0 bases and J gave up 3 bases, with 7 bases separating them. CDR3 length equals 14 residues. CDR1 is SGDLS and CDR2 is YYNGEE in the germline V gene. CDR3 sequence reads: CASSVAGDYNEQFF. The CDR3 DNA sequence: TGTGCCAGCAGCGTAGCGGGGGACTACAATGAGCAGTTCTTC.